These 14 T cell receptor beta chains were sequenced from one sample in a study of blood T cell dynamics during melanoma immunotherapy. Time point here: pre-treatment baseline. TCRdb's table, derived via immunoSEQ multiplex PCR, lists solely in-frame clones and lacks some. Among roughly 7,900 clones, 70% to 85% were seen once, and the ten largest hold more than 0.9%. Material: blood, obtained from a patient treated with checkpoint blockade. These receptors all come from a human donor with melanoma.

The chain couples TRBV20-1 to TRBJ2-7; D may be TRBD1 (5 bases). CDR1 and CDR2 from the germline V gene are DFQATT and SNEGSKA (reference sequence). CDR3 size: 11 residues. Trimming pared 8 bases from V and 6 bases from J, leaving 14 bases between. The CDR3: CSPSDRGEQYF. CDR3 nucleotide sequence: TGCAGTCCATCCGACAGAGGCGAGCAGTACTTC.

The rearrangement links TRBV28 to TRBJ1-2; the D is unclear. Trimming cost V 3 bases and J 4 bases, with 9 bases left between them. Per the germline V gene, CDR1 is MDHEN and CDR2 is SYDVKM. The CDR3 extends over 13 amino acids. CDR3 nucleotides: TGTGCCAGCAGTTTGGAGGGTATCTATGGCTACACCTTC. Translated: CASSLEGIYGYTF.

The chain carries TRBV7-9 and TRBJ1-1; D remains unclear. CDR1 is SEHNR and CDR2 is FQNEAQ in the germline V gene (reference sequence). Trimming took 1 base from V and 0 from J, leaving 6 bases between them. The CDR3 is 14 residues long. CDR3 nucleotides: TGTGCCAGCAGCTTAGGCAGCTTGAACACTGAAGCTTTCTTT. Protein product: CASSLGSLNTEAFF.

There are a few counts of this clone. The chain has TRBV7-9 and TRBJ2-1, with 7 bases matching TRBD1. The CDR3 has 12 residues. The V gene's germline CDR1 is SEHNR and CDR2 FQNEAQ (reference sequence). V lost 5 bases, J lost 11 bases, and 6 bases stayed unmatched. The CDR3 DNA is TGTGCCAGCAGCACCCGGACAGGCCAGCAGTTCTTC. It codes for CASSTRTGQQFF.

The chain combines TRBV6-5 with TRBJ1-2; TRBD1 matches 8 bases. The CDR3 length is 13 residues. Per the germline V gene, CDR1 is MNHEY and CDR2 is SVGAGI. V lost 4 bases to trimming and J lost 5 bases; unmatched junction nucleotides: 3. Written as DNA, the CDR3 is TGTGCCAGCAGTTCAAGGACAGGGTATGGCTACACCTTC. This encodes CASSSRTGYGYTF.

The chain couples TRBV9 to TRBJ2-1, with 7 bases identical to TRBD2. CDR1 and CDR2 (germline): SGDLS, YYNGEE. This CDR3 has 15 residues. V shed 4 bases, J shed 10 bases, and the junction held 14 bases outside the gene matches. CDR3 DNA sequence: TGTGCCAGCAGCTCTACAGGCGGGGAGCGGGGAGAGCAGTTCTTC. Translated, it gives CASSSTGGERGEQFF.

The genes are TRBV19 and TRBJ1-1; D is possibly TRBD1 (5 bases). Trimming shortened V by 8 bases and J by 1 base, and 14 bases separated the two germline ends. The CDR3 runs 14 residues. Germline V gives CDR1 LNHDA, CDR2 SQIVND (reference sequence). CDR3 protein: CASSRQLGNTEAFF. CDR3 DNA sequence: TGTGCCAGTTCGAGACAGCTCGGGAACACTGAAGCTTTCTTT.

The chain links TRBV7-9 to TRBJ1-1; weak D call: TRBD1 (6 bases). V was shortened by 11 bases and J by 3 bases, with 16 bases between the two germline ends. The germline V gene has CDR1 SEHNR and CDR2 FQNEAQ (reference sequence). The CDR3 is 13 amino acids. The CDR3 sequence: CAAGGKGDTEAFF. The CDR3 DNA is TGTGCCGCCGGGGGCAAAGGGGACACTGAAGCTTTCTTT.

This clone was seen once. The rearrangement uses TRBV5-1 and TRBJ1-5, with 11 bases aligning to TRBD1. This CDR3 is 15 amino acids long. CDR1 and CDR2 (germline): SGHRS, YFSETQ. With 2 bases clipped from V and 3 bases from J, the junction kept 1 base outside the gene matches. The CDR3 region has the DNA TGCGCCAGCAGCTTAGGACAGGGGGCCAATCAGCCCCAGCATTTT. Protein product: CASSLGQGANQPQHF.

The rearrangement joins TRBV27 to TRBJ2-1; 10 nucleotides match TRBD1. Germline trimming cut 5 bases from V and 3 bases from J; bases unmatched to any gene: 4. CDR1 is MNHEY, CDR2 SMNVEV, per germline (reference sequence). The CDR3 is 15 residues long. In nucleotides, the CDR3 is TGTGCCAGCAGTCCGGACAGGGGGGGCTACAATGAGCAGTTCTTC. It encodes CASSPDRGGYNEQFF.

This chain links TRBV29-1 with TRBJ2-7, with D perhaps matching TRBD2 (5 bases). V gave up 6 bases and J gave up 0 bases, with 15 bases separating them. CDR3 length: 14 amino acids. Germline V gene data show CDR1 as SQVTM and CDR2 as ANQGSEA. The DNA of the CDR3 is TGCAGCGTGGGAGCCGGGCTTCACTCCTACGAGCAGTACTTC. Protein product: CSVGAGLHSYEQYF.

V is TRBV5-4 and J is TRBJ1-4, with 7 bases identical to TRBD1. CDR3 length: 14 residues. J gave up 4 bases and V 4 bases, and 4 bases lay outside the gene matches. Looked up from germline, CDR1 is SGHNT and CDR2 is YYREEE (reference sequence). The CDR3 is CASSAGQYNEKLFF. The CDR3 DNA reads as TGTGCCAGCAGCGCGGGACAGTATAATGAAAAACTGTTTTTT.

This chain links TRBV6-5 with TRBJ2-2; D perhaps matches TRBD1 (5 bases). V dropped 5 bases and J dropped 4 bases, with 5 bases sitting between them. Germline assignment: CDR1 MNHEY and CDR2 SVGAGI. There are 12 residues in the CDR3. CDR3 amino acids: CASSTGTGELFF. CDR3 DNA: TGTGCCAGCAGTACAGGCACCGGGGAGCTGTTTTTT.

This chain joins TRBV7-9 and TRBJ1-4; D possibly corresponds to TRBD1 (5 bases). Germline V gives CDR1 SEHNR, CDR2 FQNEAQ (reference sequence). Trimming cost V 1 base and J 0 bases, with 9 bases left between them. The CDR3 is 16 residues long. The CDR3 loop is CASSLGQTATNEKLFF. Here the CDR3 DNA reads TGTGCCAGCAGCTTAGGACAGACTGCAACTAATGAAAAACTGTTTTTT. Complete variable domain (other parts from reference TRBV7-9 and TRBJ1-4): DTGVSQNPRHKITKRGQNVTFRCDPISEHNRLYWYRQTLGQGPEFLTYFQNEAQLEKSRLLSDRFSAERPKGSFSTLEIQRTEQGDSAMYLCASSLGQTATNEKLFFGSGTQLSVL.